This T cell receptor (beta chain) was sequenced during a study of primary melanoma T cells and metastatic recurrence (TCRdb year 2020). Describing the broader study: A total of some 200 primary melanomas made up the cohort, all of stage T2 to T4 and more than 1 mm thick. Whether T-cell fraction and T-cell repertoire clonality in primary melanoma tumors predicted patient outcome was tested in the study. Histopathological grading of tumor-infiltrating lymphocytes was compared with the sequencing-derived T-cell fraction. The T-cell fraction measured by TCR beta sequencing was weighed against progression-free survival, the clinical outcome chosen for the comparison.

The paper as a whole reports these results and caveats: Reportedly, adding T-cell fraction to tumor thickness improved progression-free survival prediction more than adding any other histopathological variable did. A T-cell fraction greater than 20% appeared to be protective whatever the ulceration status, mitotic rate or nodal disease. The tumor T-cell fraction reportedly predicted progression-free survival independently of thickness, ulceration, mitotic rate and age. The authors presented an effective T-cell-mediated antitumor response in primary melanoma only as a suggestion and not as a demonstrated mechanism.

The primary melanoma of each patient had been surgically resected and was considered potentially curable but at risk of metastatic recurrence. On this clone itself: The antigen it binds to is not known. No base quality values were provided; no much bigger clone lies one nucleotide off.

The library was obtained by the immunoSEQ multiplex PCR assay. Primary melanoma tumor tissue was subjected to high-throughput sequencing of the T-cell receptor beta chain. Processing in the source paper ran as follows. The repertoire analyses covered TCRB CDR3 sharing between samples and the distribution of insertions and deletions. A gradient-boosted model ranked how well the T-cell fraction predicted outcome compared with histopathological variables. TCRdb took over this immuneACCESS table, retaining in-frame rearrangements with V and J assigned. Such tables are incomplete; in checked studies, under half of the missing clones stem from an unresolved V gene, and the remainder is unexplained. V and J calls and clone size follow that table, whereas D and trimming were derived from the DNA. The sample table includes roughly 68 clones. V is reduced by 7 bases and J by 4 bases, leaving a spacing of 16 bases between them. The CDR3 runs 14 amino acids, cysteine and phenylalanine included. The sequence is cut down to CDR3 DNA, 42 bases in frame from base 1. The germline V gene specifies SGHNT as CDR1 and YENEEA as CDR2.

This clonotype originated in a human donor with melanoma. This receptor chain uses TRBV11-3 and TRBJ1-2, with a tentative D gene TRBD1 over 6 matching bases. Sequences were obtained from melanoma tumor tissue. CDR3 region: CASTWDITSYGYTF. The DNA is as follows: TGTGCCAGCACCTGGGACATCACTTCCTATGGCTACACCTTC. With the rest looked up from the reference TRBV11-3 and TRBJ1-2 genes rather than sequenced, the full variable domain is EAGVVQSPRYKIIEKKQPVAFWCNPISGHNTLYWYLQNLGQGPELLIRYENEEAVDDSQLPKDRFSAERLKGVDSTLKIQPAELGDSAVYLCASTWDITSYGYTFGSGTRLTVV.